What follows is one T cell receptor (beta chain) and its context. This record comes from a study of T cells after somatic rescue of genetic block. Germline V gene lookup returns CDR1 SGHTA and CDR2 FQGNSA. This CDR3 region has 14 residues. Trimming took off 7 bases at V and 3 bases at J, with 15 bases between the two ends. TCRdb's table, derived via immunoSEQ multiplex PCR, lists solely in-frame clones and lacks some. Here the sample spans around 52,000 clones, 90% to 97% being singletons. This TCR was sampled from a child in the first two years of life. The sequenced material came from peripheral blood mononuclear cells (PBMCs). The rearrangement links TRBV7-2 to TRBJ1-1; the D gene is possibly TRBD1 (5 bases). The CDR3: CASNQGLWDTEAFF. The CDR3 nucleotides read TGTGCCAGCAACCAGGGTCTTTGGGACACTGAAGCTTTCTTT.